Detailed here is one T cell receptor (beta chain). V dropped 5 bases and J dropped 0 bases, with 14 bases sitting between them. The V gene's germline CDR1 is MNHNY and CDR2 SVGAGI (reference sequence). The CDR3 is made up of 16 amino acids. The repertoire was sequenced with immunoSEQ multiplex PCR; TCRdb's copy has only in-frame clones and lacks some. This table holds some 250,000 clones, roughly 80% found once. These data belong to a study of blood T cell repertoires in COVID-19. Sequencing input: peripheral blood. This TCR was sampled from an elderly woman with acute or convalescent COVID-19. The chain carries TRBV6-6 and TRBJ1-3; D call uncertain. The DNA of the CDR3 is TGTGCCAGCAGTCGATACAGCGGAAGCTCTGGAAACACCATATATTTT. It is translated as CASSRYSGSSGNTIYF.